A selection of T cell receptor beta chains follows, all from one sample in a study of T cell changes during pregnancy in multiple sclerosis. Sequenced by immunoSEQ multiplex PCR; TCRdb stores in-frame clones only, minus some. The table has 85,000 to 100,000 clones, more than 85% seen once. Sequenced here: peripheral blood, sampled in the first trimester of pregnancy. The origin of the receptors is a female donor with multiple sclerosis, enrolled in a pregnancy study. Both conserved end residues are part of each CDR3. D genes are given only for firm matches. Clone size is given for some rows only: seen once, a few or many times, or a class if the clone is expanded.

abundance | d_gene | j_gene | v_gene | CDR3nt | CDR3aa
. | . | TRBJ2-7 | TRBV15 | TGTGCCACCAGCAGCGGGAGCGGCCACGAGCAGTACTTC | CATSSGSGHEQYF
once | TRBD1 | TRBJ1-2 | TRBV6-5 | TGTGCCAGCAGATTACAGGGGGCGAACTATGGCTACACCTTC | CASRLQGANYGYTF
. | . | TRBJ2-3 | TRBV9 | TGTGCCAGCAGCCCGCGCGGGTCCGGCACAGATACGCAGTATTTT | CASSPRGSGTDTQYF
. | . | TRBJ1-1 | TRBV27 | TGTGCCAGCAGTCAAAGGGAGGGGCCCTATTCTGAAGCTTTCTTT | CASSQREGPYSEAFF
. | TRBD2 | TRBJ2-2 | TRBV5-6 | TGTGCCAGCAGCTTAGGACTAGCGGGTAACACCGGGGAGCTGTTTTTT | CASSLGLAGNTGELFF
. | TRBD2 | TRBJ2-1 | TRBV27 | TGTGCCAGCAGATCTATAGCGGGGACCAATAACAATGAGCAGTTCTTC | CASRSIAGTNNNEQFF
. | . | TRBJ2-7 | TRBV6-6 | TGTGCCAGCATCGCGACAGGCTACGAGCAGTACTTC | CASIATGYEQYF
. | . | TRBJ2-7 | TRBV27 | TGTGCCAGCAGTCACACCGGGGTGAATTACGAGCAGTACTTC | CASSHTGVNYEQYF
. | TRBD1 | TRBJ1-2 | TRBV28 | TGTGCCAGCAGTTCACTTCCACGGACAGGGGTGAACTATGGCTACACCTTC | CASSSLPRTGVNYGYTF
. | TRBD2 | TRBJ2-2 | TRBV2 | TGTGCCAGCAGTGGTCTAGCGGGAGCTGACGCCGGGGAGCTGTTTTTT | CASSGLAGADAGELFF
. | TRBD1 | TRBJ2-5 | TRBV30 | TGTGCCTGGACAGGGGGCTACCAAGAGACCCAGTACTTC | CAWTGGYQETQYF